The 16 T cell receptor beta chains below come from one sample, sequenced in a study of T-cell memory formation after mild COVID-19. TCRdb passed the 5' RACE reads through MiXCR, listing each CDR3 protein once. Here the sample spans around 90,000 distinct CDR3 sequences, around an eighth being singletons. Sample: PBMCs or a T cell subset sorted from them (not recorded which). These receptors were taken from an adult woman who had mild COVID-19 (a few samples of this study predate the infection). Cell type and time point are not known.

V is TRBV24-1 and J is TRBJ2-7; possibly TRBD2 for D (5 bases). Germline V gives CDR1 KGHDR, CDR2 SFDVKD. V was shortened by 4 bases and J by 8 bases, with 14 bases between the two germline ends. This CDR3 spans 13 amino acids. This CDR3 is CATSEVNRDKQYF. The CDR3 nucleotides are TGTGCCACCAGTGAAGTGAACCGGGATAAGCAGTACTTC.

This clonotype occurred a few times. This chain uses TRBV5-1 with TRBJ1-1, with TRBD1 identical over 7 bases. CDR3 length: 17 residues. Unmatched junction bases numbered 17, after V lost 4 bases and J lost 5 bases. In germline, CDR1 is SGHRS, CDR2 YFSETQ. The CDR3 DNA follows: TGCGCCAGCAGCCTAAGGACAGGCCTAAGCGTTGGAACTGAAGCTTTCTTT. Protein sequence: CASSLRTGLSVGTEAFF.

In its sample, this clonotype was seen once. This chain joins TRBV27 and TRBJ1-5; D not resolved. CDR3 length: 13 residues. V lost 0 bases, J lost 9 bases, and 9 bases lay in between. The V gene's germline CDR1 is MNHEY and CDR2 SMNVEV (reference sequence). CDR3 residues: CASSLSIVRPQHF. CDR3 bases: TGTGCCAGCAGTTTATCGATTGTCAGGCCCCAGCATTTT.

The chain carries TRBV29-1 and TRBJ1-2; no clear D. The ends were cut back, 7 bases at V and 0 bases at J, with 18 bases in the middle. The length of the CDR3 is 15 residues. Germline V gives CDR1 SQVTM, CDR2 ANQGSEA. The CDR3 bases are TGCAGCGGTGACGTCGTGGAGGAGACTAACTATGGCTACACCTTC. Translated: CSGDVVEETNYGYTF.

The V and J genes are TRBV11-2 and TRBJ2-3; a possible D gene is TRBD1 (6 bases). V was pared by 5 bases and J by 2 bases, with 17 bases between. The germline gives CDR1 SGHAT, CDR2 FQNNGV. The CDR3 runs 16 residues. CDR3 amino acids: CASSLSVGGYTDTQYF. CDR3 coding DNA: TGTGCCAGCAGCCTCTCGGTTGGGGGCTACACAGATACGCAGTATTTT.

This clonotype was picked up a small number of times. V and J are TRBV5-1 and TRBJ2-1, with 7 bases identical to TRBD2. The V and J ends lost 3 bases and 1 base, in that order; junction bases with no gene match: 10. CDR1 SGHRS and CDR2 YFSETQ come from the germline V gene. CDR3 size: 17 residues. CDR3 loop: CASSSTTLARSYNEQFF. DNA of the CDR3: TGCGCCAGCAGCTCGACTACACTAGCGCGTTCCTACAATGAGCAGTTCTTC.

J is TRBJ1-1 and V is TRBV12-3 or TRBV12-4; TRBD1 is a possible D gene (6 bases). The V end lost 7 bases, the J end lost 4 bases, and 16 bases lay between the germline ends. The CDR3 consists of 14 residues. The CDR3 sequence: CASTYVGGLTEAFF. CDR3 nucleotide sequence: TGTGCCAGCACCTATGTGGGGGGGCTCACTGAAGCTTTCTTT.

A few counts support this clonotype. This rearrangement joins TRBV21-1 to TRBJ2-3; no DNA check was done on the table's D call, TRBD2. TRBV21-1 is recorded as a pseudogene. The CDR3 length is 17 residues. The DNA for the CDR3 is TGTGCCAGCAGCGACGGGGGTAGCGGGGGAAGGGCAGATACGCAGTATTTT. Translated: CASSDGGSGGRADTQYF.

The rearrangement uses TRBV12-3 or TRBV12-4 and TRBJ2-1; 10 positions agree with TRBD1. CDR3 length equals 17 residues. Trimming removed 4 bases from V and 4 bases from J; junction bases left unmatched: 10. The CDR3 DNA follows: TGTGCCAGCAGTTCCGTCCAATGGGACAGGGGTTACAATGAGCAGTTCTTC. Translation gives CASSSVQWDRGYNEQFF.

The chain couples TRBV20-1 to TRBJ2-1, with 12 nucleotides matching TRBD2. The V gene's germline CDR1 is DFQATT and CDR2 SNEGSKA (reference sequence). V lost 7 bases to trimming and J lost 4 bases; unmatched junction nucleotides: 11. The CDR3 covers 16 residues. CDR3 sequence: CSGRGPSGRAYNEQFF. The CDR3 DNA is TGCAGTGGGAGAGGTCCTAGCGGGAGGGCTTACAATGAGCAGTTCTTC.

The genes are TRBV7-8 and TRBJ2-7; tentatively, D is TRBD2 (5 bases). V shed 5 bases and J shed 5 bases, with 10 bases lying between them. The CDR3 consists of 12 residues. Germline assignment: CDR1 SGHVS and CDR2 FQNEAQ. CDR3 residues: CASSLEEDEQYF. In nucleotides, the CDR3 is TGTGCCAGCAGCCTGGAGGAGGACGAGCAGTACTTC.

In its sample, this clonotype was seen a few times. V and J are TRBV20-1 and TRBJ2-7, with D perhaps being TRBD1 or TRBD2 (5 bases each). The CDR3 spans 14 residues. Germline-derived CDR1 and CDR2 are DFQATT and SNEGSKA (reference sequence). Trimming removed 4 bases at V and 3 bases at J, with 16 bases between. CDR3 in DNA: TGCAGTGCTATTCCGGGACCAACTAACTACGAGCAGTACTTC. It codes for CSAIPGPTNYEQYF.

The chain recombines TRBV19 with TRBJ2-7, with a possible D match to TRBD2 (5 bases). This CDR3 spans 14 amino acids. Trimming shortened V by 6 bases and J by 3 bases, and 15 bases separated the two germline ends. The germline gives CDR1 LNHDA, CDR2 SQIVND (reference sequence). The CDR3 DNA reads TGTGCCAGTAGCCCGGGTGTGAGGGACTACGAGCAGTACTTC. Translated: CASSPGVRDYEQYF.

A few counts support this clonotype. This chain links TRBV7-2 with TRBJ2-1, with 11 bases that match TRBD2. Trimming took 3 bases from V and 0 from J; bases not matched to a gene: 4. CDR1 is SGHTA and CDR2 is FQGNSA in the germline V gene. This CDR3 comprises 17 residues. DNA for the CDR3: TGTGCCAGCAGCTTCCTACTAGCGGGAGCCTCCTACAATGAGCAGTTCTTC. Protein: CASSFLLAGASYNEQFF.

A few counts support this clonotype. This chain uses TRBV4-1 with TRBJ2-7; D is uncertain. Germline V gene sequence: CDR1 MGHRA, CDR2 YSYEKL. Trimming pared 1 base from V and 0 bases from J, leaving 7 bases between. The CDR3 totals 14 residues. CDR3 in DNA: TGCGCCAGCAGCCAAGCTGAATTCTCCTACGAGCAGTACTTC. Encoded protein: CASSQAEFSYEQYF.

The chain recombines TRBV10-3 with TRBJ2-5; 10 bases are shared with TRBD2. Germline lookup yields CDR1 ENHRY and CDR2 SYGVKD. Trimming took 6 bases from V and 5 from J; bases not matched to a gene: 12. CDR3 length: 16 residues. CDR3 nucleotides: TGTGCCATCAGCTACCCACCTAGCGGGAGTGATGAGACCCAGTACTTC. Encoded protein: CAISYPPSGSDETQYF.